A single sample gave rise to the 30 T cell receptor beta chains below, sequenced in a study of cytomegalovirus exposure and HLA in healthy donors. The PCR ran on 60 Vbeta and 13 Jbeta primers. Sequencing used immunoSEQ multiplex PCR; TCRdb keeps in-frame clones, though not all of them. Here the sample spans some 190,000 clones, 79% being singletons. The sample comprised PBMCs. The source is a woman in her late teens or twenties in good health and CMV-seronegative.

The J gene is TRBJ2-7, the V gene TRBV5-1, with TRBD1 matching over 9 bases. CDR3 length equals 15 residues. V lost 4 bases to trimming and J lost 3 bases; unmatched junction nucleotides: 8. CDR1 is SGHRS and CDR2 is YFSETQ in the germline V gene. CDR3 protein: CASSLTKDRGYEQYF. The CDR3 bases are TGCGCCAGCAGCCTCACCAAGGACAGGGGCTACGAGCAGTACTTC. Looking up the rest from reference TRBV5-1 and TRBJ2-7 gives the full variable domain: KAGVTQTPRYLIKTRGQQVTLSCSPISGHRSVSWYQQTPGQGLQFLFEYFSETQRNKGNFPGRFSGRQFSNSRSEMNVSTLELGDSALYLCASSLTKDRGYEQYFGPGTRLTVT.

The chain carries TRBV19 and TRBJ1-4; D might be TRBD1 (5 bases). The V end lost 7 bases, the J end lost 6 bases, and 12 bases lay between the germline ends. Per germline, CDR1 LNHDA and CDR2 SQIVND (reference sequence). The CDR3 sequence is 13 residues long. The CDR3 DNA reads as TGTGCCAGTACCTTCGGGGGATATGAAAAACTGTTTTTT. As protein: CASTFGGYEKLFF.

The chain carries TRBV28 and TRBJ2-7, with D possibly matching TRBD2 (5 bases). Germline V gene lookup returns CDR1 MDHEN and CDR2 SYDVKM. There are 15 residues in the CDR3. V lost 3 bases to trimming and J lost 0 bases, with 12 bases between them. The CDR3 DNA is TGTGCCAGCAGTTTGAGAGGGAGAAGCTCCTACGAGCAGTACTTC. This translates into CASSLRGRSSYEQYF.

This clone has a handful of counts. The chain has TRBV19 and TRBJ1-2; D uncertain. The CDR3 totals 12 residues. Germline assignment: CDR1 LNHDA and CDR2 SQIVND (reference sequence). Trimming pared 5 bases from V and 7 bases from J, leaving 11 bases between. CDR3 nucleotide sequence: TGTGCCAGTAGTCATACCGAGGGTGGCTACACCTTC. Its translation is CASSHTEGGYTF. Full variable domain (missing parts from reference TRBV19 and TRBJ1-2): DGGITQSPKYLFRKEGQNVTLSCEQNLNHDAMYWYRQDPGQGLRLIYYSQIVNDFQKGDIAEGYSVSREKKESFPLTVTSAQKNPTAFYLCASSHTEGGYTFGSGTRLTVV.

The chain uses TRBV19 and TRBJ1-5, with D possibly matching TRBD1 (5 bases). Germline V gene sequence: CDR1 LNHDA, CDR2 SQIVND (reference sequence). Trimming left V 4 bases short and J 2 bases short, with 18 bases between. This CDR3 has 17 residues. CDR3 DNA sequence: TGTGCCAGTAGTAGGAGTCCCCGGAGGGGTGGCAATCAGCCCCAGCATTTT. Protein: CASSRSPRRGGNQPQHF. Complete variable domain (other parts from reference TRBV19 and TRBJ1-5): DGGITQSPKYLFRKEGQNVTLSCEQNLNHDAMYWYRQDPGQGLRLIYYSQIVNDFQKGDIAEGYSVSREKKESFPLTVTSAQKNPTAFYLCASSRSPRRGGNQPQHFGDGTRLSIL.

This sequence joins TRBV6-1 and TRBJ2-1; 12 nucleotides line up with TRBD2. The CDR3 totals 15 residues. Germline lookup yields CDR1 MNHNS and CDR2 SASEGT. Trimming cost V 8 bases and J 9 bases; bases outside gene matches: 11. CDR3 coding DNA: TGTGCCAGCGCTATTCTAGCGGGAGGGCTCGGTGAGCAGTTCTTC. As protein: CASAILAGGLGEQFF.

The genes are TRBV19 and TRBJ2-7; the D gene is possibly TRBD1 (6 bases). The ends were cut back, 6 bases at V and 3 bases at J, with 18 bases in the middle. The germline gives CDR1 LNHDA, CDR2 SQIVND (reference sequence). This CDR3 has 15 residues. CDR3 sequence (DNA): TGTGCCAGTAGGACTACACAGGGTCCCAGCTACGAGCAGTACTTC. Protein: CASRTTQGPSYEQYF.

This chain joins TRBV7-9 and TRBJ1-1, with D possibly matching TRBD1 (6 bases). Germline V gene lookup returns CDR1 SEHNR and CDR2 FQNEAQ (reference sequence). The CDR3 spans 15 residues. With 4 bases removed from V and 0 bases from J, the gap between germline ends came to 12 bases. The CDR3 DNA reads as TGTGCCAGCAGCTCCTGGACAGTAATGAACACTGAAGCTTTCTTT. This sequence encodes CASSSWTVMNTEAFF.

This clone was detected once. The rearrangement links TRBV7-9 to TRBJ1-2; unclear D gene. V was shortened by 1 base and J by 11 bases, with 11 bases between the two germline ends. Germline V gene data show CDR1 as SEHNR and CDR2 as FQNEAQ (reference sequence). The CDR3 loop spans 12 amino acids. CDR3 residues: CASSLEFECYTF. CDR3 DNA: TGTGCCAGCAGCTTAGAATTTGAGTGTTACACCTTC.

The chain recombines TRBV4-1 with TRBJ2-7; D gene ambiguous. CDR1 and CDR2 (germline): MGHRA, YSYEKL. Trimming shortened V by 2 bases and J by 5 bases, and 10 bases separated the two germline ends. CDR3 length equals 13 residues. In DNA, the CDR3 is TGCGCCAGCAGCCAAAGTCTAGTAGACGAGCAGTACTTC. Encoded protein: CASSQSLVDEQYF.

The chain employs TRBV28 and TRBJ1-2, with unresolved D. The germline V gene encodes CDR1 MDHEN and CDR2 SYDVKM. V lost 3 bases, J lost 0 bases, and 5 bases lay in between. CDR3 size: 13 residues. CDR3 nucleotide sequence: TGTGCCAGCAGTTTGAGGACTAACTATGGCTACACCTTC. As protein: CASSLRTNYGYTF.

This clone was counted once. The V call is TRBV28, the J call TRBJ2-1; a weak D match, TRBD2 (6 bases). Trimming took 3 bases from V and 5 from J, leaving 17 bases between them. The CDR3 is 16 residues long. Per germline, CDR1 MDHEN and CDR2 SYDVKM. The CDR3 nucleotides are TGTGCCAGCAGTTTCCCCGACGGCGGAGGGGACAATGAGCAGTTCTTC. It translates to CASSFPDGGGDNEQFF.

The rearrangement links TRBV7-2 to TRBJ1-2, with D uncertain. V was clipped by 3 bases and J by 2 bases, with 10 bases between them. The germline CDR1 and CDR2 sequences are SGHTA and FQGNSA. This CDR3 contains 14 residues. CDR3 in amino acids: CASSFTENNYGYTF. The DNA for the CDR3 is TGTGCCAGCAGCTTTACAGAGAACAACTATGGCTACACCTTC.

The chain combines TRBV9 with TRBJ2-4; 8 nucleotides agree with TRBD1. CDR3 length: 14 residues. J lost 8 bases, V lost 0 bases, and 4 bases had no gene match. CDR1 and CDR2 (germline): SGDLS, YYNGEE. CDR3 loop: CASSVAGGEDIQYF. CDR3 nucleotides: TGTGCCAGCAGCGTAGCAGGGGGCGAGGACATTCAGTACTTC.

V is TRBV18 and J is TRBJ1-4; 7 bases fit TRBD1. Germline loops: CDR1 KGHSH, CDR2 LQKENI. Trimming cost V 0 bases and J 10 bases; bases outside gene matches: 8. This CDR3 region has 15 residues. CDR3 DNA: TGTGCCAGCTCACCACCAGGGGGCGAGGTGGGAAAACTGTTTTTT. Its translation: CASSPPGGEVGKLFF.

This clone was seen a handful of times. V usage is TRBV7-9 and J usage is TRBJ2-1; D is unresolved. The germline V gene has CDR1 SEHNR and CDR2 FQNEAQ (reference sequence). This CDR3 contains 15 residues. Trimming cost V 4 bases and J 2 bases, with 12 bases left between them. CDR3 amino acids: CASSSAETAYNEQFF. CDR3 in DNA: TGTGCCAGCAGCTCCGCAGAAACAGCCTACAATGAGCAGTTCTTC.

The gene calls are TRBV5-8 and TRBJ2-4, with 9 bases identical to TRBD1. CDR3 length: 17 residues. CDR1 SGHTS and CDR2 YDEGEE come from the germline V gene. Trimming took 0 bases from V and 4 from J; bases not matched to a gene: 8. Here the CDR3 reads CASSLGQGVGQKNIQYF. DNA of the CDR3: TGTGCCAGCAGCTTGGGACAGGGGGTGGGGCAGAAAAACATTCAGTACTTC. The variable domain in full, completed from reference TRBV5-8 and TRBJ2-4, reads EAGVTQSPTHLIKTRGQQATLRCSPISGHTSVYWYQQALGLGLQFLLWYDEGEERNRGNFPPRFSGRQFPNYSSELNVNALELEDSALYLCASSLGQGVGQKNIQYFGAGTRLSVL.

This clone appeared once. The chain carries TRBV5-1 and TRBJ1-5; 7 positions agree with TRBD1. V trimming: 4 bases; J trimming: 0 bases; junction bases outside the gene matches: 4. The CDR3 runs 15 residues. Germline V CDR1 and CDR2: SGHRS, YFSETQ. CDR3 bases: TGCGCCAGCAGCCTTGGACAGGATAGCAATCAGCCCCAGCATTTT. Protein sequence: CASSLGQDSNQPQHF.

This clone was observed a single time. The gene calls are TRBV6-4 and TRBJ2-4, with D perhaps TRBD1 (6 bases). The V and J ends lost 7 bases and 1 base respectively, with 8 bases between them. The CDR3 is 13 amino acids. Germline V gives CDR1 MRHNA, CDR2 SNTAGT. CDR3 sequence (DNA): TGTGCCAGCACTCAGGGGGCCAAAAACATTCAGTACTTC. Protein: CASTQGAKNIQYF.

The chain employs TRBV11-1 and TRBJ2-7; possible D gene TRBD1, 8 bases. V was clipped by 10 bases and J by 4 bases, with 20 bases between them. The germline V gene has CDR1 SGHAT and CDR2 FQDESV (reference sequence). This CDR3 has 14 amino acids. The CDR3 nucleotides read TGTGCCACGACGGGGGGACAGGCCCTATACGAGCAGTACTTC. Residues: CATTGGQALYEQYF.

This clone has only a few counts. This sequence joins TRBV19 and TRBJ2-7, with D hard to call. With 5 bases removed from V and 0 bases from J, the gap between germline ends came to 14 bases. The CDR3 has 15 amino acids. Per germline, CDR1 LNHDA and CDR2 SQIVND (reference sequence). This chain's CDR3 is CASSPTGYISYEQYF. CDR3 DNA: TGTGCCAGTAGTCCAACCGGGTACATCTCCTACGAGCAGTACTTC.

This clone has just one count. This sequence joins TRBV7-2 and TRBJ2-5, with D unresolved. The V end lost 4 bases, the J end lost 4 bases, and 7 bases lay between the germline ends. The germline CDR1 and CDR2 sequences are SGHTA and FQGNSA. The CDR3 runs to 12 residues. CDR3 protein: CASSYLRETQYF. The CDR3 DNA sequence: TGTGCCAGCAGCTACCTCAGAGAGACCCAGTACTTC.

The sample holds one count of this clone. CDR3 bases: TGTGCCAGTAGTATCGGGGATTATAGCAATCAGCCCCAGCATTTT. It specifies CASSIGDYSNQPQHF. The chain uses TRBV19 and TRBJ1-5; D uncertain. Germline V gene data show CDR1 as LNHDA and CDR2 as SQIVND (reference sequence). This CDR3 contains 15 residues. V dropped 3 bases and J dropped 0 bases, with 9 bases sitting between them. The variable domain in full, with the rest retrieved from reference TRBV19 and TRBJ1-5, is DGGITQSPKYLFRKEGQNVTLSCEQNLNHDAMYWYRQDPGQGLRLIYYSQIVNDFQKGDIAEGYSVSREKKESFPLTVTSAQKNPTAFYLCASSIGDYSNQPQHFGDGTRLSIL.

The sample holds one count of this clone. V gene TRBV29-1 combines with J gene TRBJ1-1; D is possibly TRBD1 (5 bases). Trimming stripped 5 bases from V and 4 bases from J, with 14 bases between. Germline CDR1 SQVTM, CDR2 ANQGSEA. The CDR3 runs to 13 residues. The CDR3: CSVLNSRGTEAFF. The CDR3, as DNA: TGCAGCGTTCTAAACTCTAGGGGCACTGAAGCTTTCTTT.

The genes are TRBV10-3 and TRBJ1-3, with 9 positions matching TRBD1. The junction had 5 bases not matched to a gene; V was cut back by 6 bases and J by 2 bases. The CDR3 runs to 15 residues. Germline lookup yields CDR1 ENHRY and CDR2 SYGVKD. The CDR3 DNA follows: TGTGCCATCAGAGGACAGGGGATTCCTGGAAACACCATATATTTT. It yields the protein CAIRGQGIPGNTIYF.

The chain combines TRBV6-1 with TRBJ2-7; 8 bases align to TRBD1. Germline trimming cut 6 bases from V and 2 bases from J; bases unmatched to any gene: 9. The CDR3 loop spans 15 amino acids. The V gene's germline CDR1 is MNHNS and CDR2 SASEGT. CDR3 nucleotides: TGTGCCAGCAGGGCGACAGGGGCGATAGCCTACGAGCAGTACTTC. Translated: CASRATGAIAYEQYF.

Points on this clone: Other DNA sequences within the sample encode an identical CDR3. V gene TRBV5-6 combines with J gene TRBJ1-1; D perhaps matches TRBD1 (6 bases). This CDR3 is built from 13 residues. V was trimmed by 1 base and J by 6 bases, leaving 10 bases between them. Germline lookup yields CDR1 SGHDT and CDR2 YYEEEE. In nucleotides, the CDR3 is TGTGCCAGCAGCTTGAAACAGGGATCTGAAGCTTTCTTT. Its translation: CASSLKQGSEAFF.

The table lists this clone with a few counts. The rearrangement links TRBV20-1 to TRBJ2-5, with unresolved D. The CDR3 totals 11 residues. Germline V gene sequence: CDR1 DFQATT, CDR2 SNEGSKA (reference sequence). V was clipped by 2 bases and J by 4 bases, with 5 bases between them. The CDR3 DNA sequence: TGCAGTGCTAGACTACTAGAGACCCAGTACTTC. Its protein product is CSARLLETQYF.

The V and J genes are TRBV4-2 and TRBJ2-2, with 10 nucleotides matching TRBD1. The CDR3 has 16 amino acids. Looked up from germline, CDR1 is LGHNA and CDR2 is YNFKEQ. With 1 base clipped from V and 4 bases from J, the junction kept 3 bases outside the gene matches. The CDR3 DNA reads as TGTGCCAGCAGCCAAGGACAGGGGGCGGGCACCGGGGAGCTGTTTTTT. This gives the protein CASSQGQGAGTGELFF.

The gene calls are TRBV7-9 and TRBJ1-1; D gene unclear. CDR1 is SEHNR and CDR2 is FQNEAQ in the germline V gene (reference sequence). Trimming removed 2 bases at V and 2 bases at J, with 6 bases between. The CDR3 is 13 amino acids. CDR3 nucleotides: TGTGCCAGCAGCTTACAGCGTAACACTGAAGCTTTCTTT. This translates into CASSLQRNTEAFF.